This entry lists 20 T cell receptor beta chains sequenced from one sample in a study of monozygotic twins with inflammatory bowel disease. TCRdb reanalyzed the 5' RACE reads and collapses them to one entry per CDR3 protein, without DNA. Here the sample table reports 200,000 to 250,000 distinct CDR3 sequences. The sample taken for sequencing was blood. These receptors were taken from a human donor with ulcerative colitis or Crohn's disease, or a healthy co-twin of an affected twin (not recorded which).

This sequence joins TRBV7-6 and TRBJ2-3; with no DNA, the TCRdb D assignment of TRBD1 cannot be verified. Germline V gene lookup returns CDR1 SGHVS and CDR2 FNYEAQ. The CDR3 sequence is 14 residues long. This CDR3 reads CASSIGGAADTQYF.

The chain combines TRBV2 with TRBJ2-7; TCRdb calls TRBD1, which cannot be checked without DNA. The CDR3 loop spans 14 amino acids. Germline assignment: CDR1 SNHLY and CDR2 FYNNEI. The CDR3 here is CASSEPDRIHEQYF.

CDR3 loop: CASLGLWSGEQFF. The gene calls are TRBV7-2 and TRBJ2-1; the D call of TRBD2 rests on TCRdb alone, since no DNA is present to check it. Germline CDR1 reads SGHTA; CDR2 reads FQGNSA. The CDR3 is 13 residues long.

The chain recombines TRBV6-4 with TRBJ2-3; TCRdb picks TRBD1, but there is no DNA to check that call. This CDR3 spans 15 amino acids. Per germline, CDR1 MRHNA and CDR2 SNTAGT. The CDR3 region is CASSQQGANTDTQYF.

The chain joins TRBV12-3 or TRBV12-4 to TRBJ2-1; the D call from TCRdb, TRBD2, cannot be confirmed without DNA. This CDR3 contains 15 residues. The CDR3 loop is CASGPIAGDYNEQFF.

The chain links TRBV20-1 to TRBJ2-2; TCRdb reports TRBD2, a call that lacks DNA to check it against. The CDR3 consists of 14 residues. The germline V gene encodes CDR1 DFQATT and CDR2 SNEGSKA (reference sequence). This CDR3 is CSAPTSGTTGELFF.

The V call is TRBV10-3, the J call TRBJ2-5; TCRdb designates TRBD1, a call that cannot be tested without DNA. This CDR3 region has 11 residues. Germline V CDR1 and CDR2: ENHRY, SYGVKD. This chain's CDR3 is CATSGQETQYF.

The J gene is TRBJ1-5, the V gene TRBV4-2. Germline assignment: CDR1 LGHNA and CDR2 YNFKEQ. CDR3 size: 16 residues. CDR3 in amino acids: CASSLNIGVGFGPQHF.

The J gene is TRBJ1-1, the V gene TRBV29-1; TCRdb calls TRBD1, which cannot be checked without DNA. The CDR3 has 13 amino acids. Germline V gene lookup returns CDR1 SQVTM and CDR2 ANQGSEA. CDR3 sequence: CSSRGQANTEAIF.

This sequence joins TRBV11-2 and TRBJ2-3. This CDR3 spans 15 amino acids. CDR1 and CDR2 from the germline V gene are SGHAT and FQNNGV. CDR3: CASSLRGYSTDTQYF. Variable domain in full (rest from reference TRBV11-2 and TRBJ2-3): EAGVAQSPRYKIIEKRQSVAFWCNPISGHATLYWYQQILGQGPKLLIQFQNNGVVDDSQLPKDRFSAERLKGVDSTLKIQPAKLEDSAVYLCASSLRGYSTDTQYFGPGTRLTVL.

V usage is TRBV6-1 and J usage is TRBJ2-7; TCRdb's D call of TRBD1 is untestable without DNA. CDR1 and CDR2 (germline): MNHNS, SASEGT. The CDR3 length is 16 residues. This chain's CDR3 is CASSPGVRATKYEQYF.

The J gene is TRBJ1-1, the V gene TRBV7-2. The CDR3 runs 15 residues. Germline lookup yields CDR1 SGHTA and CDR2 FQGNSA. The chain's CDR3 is CASSLASAGNTEAFF.

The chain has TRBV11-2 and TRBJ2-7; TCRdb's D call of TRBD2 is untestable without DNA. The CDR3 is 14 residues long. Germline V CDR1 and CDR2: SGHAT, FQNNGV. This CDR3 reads CASSLGLADYEQYF.

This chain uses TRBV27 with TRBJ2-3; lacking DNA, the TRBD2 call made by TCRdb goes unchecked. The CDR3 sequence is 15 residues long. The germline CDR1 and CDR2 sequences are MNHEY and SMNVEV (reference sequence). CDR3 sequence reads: CASSLLAERTDTQYF.

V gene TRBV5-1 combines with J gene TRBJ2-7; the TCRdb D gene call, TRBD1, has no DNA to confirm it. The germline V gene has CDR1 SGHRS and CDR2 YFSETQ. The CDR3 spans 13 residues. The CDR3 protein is CASSGAGAYEQYF.

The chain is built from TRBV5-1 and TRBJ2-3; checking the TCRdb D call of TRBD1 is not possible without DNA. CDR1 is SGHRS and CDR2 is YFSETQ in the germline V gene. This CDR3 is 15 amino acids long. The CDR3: CASSLGPPSTDTQYF.

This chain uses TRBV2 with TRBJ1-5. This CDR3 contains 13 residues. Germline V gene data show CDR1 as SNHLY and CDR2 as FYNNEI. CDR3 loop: CATHRDFNQPQHF.

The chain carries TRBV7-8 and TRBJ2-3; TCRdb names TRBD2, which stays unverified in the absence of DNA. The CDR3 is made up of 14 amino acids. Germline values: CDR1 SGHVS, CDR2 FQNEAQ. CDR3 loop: CASSSYPTSATQYF.

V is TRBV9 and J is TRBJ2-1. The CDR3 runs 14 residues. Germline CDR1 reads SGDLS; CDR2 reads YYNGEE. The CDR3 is CASSVASWDNEQFF.

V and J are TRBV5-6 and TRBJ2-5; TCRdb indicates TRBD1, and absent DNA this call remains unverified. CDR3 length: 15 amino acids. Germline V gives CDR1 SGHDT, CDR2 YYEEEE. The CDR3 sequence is CASSLGPFVRETQYF.